One sample yielded the 26 T cell receptor beta chains listed below, sequenced in a study of blood T cells in healthy people across ages. Combining a sample-barcoded 5' primer with a J-beta primer mix, a second PCR ran for about 7 to 11 cycles. Using its own MiXCR run on the 5' RACE reads, TCRdb lists one record per CDR3 protein. In the table there are hundreds of thousands of distinct CDR3 sequences, 25% to 35% of which are singletons. The specimen was blood. The receptors originated from a woman of 80 years or more in good health.

The V call is TRBV29-1, the J call TRBJ1-3; 8 bases are a match to TRBD1. The CDR3 sequence is 14 residues long. The V and J ends lost 7 bases and 0 bases, in that order; junction bases with no gene match: 5. Germline V lookup: CDR1 SQVTM, CDR2 ANQGSEA. DNA of the CDR3: TGCAGCGCGGACAGGGCCATCTCTGGAAACACCATATATTTT. It yields the protein CSADRAISGNTIYF.

In this sample, this clonotype turned up many times. V and J are TRBV4-1 and TRBJ2-4, with 7 bases lining up with TRBD1. Unmatched junction bases numbered 2, after V lost 0 bases and J lost 6 bases. This CDR3 spans 14 amino acids. The germline gives CDR1 MGHRA, CDR2 YSYEKL. The CDR3 reads CASSQDNRGNIQYF. The DNA for the CDR3 is TGCGCCAGCAGCCAAGATAACAGGGGAAACATTCAGTACTTC.

This clonotype was detected ten times or more. The chain joins TRBV7-2 to TRBJ1-2; 7 bases line up with TRBD1. This CDR3 spans 15 amino acids. Germline V gene sequence: CDR1 SGHTA, CDR2 FQGNSA. V dropped 5 bases and J dropped 1; count of bases not matched to a gene: 7. As DNA, the CDR3 is TGTGCCAGCAGCCCGGGACAGATAATTAACTATGGCTACACCTTC. Residues: CASSPGQIINYGYTF.

The chain combines TRBV5-1 with TRBJ2-7; D unclear. The end of the DNA aligns better with TRBJ2-4, so the J call may be wrong. CDR3 size: 14 residues. CDR1 and CDR2 from the germline V gene are SGHRS and YFSETQ. The CDR3 bases are TGCGCCAGCAGCTTGTGGGGTGAGGAAAACATTCAGTACTTC. Residues: CASSLWGEENIQYF.

This clonotype was seen ten or more times. The chain carries TRBV3-1 and TRBJ2-1; 8 nucleotides line up with TRBD2. Germline V gene lookup returns CDR1 LGHDT and CDR2 YNNKEL (reference sequence). With 0 bases clipped from V and 7 bases from J, the junction kept 8 bases outside the gene matches. CDR3 length equals 16 residues. The CDR3 here is CASSQDPAGVKNEQFF. The CDR3 bases are TGTGCCAGCAGCCAAGATCCAGCGGGGGTAAAAAATGAGCAGTTCTTC.

This chain links TRBV18 with TRBJ2-1; 8 bases fit TRBD2. The CDR3 sequence is 15 residues long. Germline-derived CDR1 and CDR2 are KGHSH and LQKENI. The junction had 5 bases not matched to a gene; V was cut back by 2 bases and J by 5 bases. CDR3 region: CASSPNGGAHNEQFF. DNA for the CDR3: TGTGCCAGCTCACCAAACGGGGGGGCTCACAATGAGCAGTTCTTC.

The CDR3 here is CASSLNPQSGTGELFF. The CDR3 DNA follows: TGCGCCAGCAGCCTAAACCCCCAATCTGGCACCGGGGAGCTGTTTTTT. The V and J genes are TRBV5-1 and TRBJ2-2; no firm D call. Trimming removed 4 bases from V and 4 bases from J, with 17 bases in between. The CDR3 is 16 amino acids. In germline, CDR1 is SGHRS, CDR2 YFSETQ.

This clonotype was seen a few times. The chain is built from TRBV4-3 and TRBJ1-6, with D possibly matching TRBD1 (6 bases). V lost 0 bases, J lost 10 bases, and 10 bases lay in between. Germline V gene lookup returns CDR1 LGHNA and CDR2 YSLEER. The length of the CDR3 is 14 residues. CDR3 in amino acids: CASSQEGGRSPLHF. Here the CDR3 DNA reads TGCGCCAGCAGCCAAGAAGGGGGTAGGTCACCCCTCCACTTT.

This clonotype was seen many times. The V call is TRBV6-5, the J call TRBJ2-3; TRBD2 matches at 11 bases. Germline V gene lookup returns CDR1 MNHEY and CDR2 SVGAGI. V shed 5 bases and J 1 base; nucleotides not matched to a gene: 5. CDR3 size: 16 residues. Here the CDR3 reads CASSTGLAARTDTQYF. The CDR3 bases are TGTGCCAGCAGTACGGGACTAGCGGCTCGCACAGATACGCAGTATTTT.

The table lists this clonotype with many counts. The J gene is TRBJ1-2, the V gene TRBV5-1, with D perhaps matching TRBD1 (5 bases). Germline values: CDR1 SGHRS, CDR2 YFSETQ. The ends were cut back, 0 bases at V and 6 bases at J, with 15 bases in the middle. The CDR3 spans 15 residues. CDR3 in amino acids: CASSLGGVTVHGYTF. Here the CDR3 DNA reads TGCGCCAGCAGCTTGGGGGGGGTGACGGTCCATGGCTACACCTTC.

Turning to this clonotype: A much more abundant neighbour one base away suggests this may be a read error. V and J are TRBV11-1 and TRBJ2-5; D might be TRBD1 (6 bases). The V and J ends lost 2 bases and 11 bases respectively, with 21 bases between them. Germline values: CDR1 SGHAT, CDR2 FQDESV (reference sequence). CDR3 size: 15 residues. DNA for the CDR3: TGTGCCAGCAGCTTAAGGCCAGGGGCCTACAATGAGCAGTACTTC. It translates to CASSLRPGAYNEQYF.

This clonotype turned up a few times. The V and J genes are TRBV27 and TRBJ1-5, with D unclear. Germline CDR1 reads MNHEY; CDR2 reads SMNVEV (reference sequence). This CDR3 is built from 13 residues. V was cut by 3 bases and J by 6 bases, with 9 bases left in between. The CDR3 sequence is CASSFRFGQPQHF. The CDR3 nucleotides are TGTGCCAGCAGTTTTAGGTTCGGTCAGCCCCAGCATTTT.

Note on this clonotype: It may be a read error: a sequence one base away is much more abundant. V usage is TRBV5-6 and J usage is TRBJ2-5, with 9 bases identical to TRBD1. V lost 3 bases to trimming and J lost 3 bases; unmatched junction nucleotides: 9. The germline gives CDR1 SGHDT, CDR2 YYEEEE. The CDR3 has 16 amino acids. CDR3 in DNA: TGTGCCAGCAGCTACCCGACAGGGGGAGAAGAAGAGACCCAGTACTTC. It encodes CASSYPTGGEEETQYF. Based on the CDR3 plus reference TRBV5-6 and TRBJ2-5, the full variable domain is DAGVTQSPTHLIKTRGQQVTLRCSPKSGHDTVSWYQQALGQGPQFIFQYYEEEERQRGNFPDRFSGHQFPNYSSELNVNALLLGDSALYLCASSYPTGGEEETQYFGPGTRLLVL.

Ten or more counts support this clonotype. The chain joins TRBV5-4 to TRBJ2-7; the D gene is possibly TRBD1 (6 bases). The V end lost 4 bases, the J end lost 1 base, and 12 bases lay between the germline ends. CDR1 is SGHNT, CDR2 YYREEE, per germline (reference sequence). This CDR3 region has 14 residues. The CDR3, as DNA: TGTGCCAGCAGCACAGGGTCCCTTTCCTACGAGCAGTACTTC. Translated, it gives CASSTGSLSYEQYF.

This clonotype is a singleton in its sample. A read error may be the cause here, since a much bigger clone is one base away. The chain couples TRBV12-3 or TRBV12-4 to TRBJ2-3, with 8 bases aligning to TRBD1. The CDR3 extends over 16 amino acids. The J segment lost 4 bases and the V segment lost 5 bases, leaving 11 bases of the junction unmatched. CDR3 coding DNA: TGTGCCAGCAGTGCCCCGGGCAGGGGGCGCGCAGATACGCAGTATTTT. As protein: CASSAPGRGRADTQYF.

This clonotype was seen just once. A single base separates this from a much larger clone, so it may be a read error. V gene TRBV9 combines with J gene TRBJ2-7, with 7 bases matching TRBD2. The junction had 15 bases not matched to a gene; V was cut back by 4 bases and J by 2 bases. The CDR3 is 17 amino acids. Germline V gene sequence: CDR1 SGDLS, CDR2 YYNGEE. The CDR3 here is CASSPGPGGSFPYEQYF. The CDR3 nucleotides read TGTGCCAGCAGCCCCGGGCCGGGAGGTTCCTTCCCCTACGAGCAGTACTTC.

In this sample, this clonotype turned up many times. The V and J genes are TRBV6-1 and TRBJ2-7; 9 nucleotides line up with TRBD2. The junction had 4 bases not matched to a gene; V was cut back by 2 bases and J by 2 bases. CDR3 length: 15 residues. Germline-derived CDR1 and CDR2 are MNHNS and SASEGT. The CDR3 sequence: CASSELAGITYEQYF. CDR3 nucleotides: TGTGCCAGCAGTGAACTAGCGGGGATCACCTACGAGCAGTACTTC.

There are a few counts of this clonotype. In nucleotides, the CDR3 is TGCAGTGCCGCCCGCGGAGGGGGGCTTAGCTCCTACAATGAGCAGTACTTC. This translates into CSAARGGGLSSYNEQYF. This chain uses TRBV20-1 with TRBJ2-7; tentatively, D is TRBD1 or TRBD2 (6 bases each). This CDR3 is 17 amino acids long. Trimming removed 6 bases from V and 7 bases from J, with 31 bases in between. The germline V gene encodes CDR1 DFQATT and CDR2 SNEGSKA (reference sequence).

As regards this clonotype: A much larger clone lies a single base off, so this may be a read error. The rearrangement uses TRBV20-1 and TRBJ2-1; no firm D call. The assigned J gene may be wrong: the sequence end matches TRBJ2-7 better. The CDR3 spans 14 residues. Germline loops: CDR1 DFQATT, CDR2 SNEGSKA (reference sequence). CDR3 sequence: CSATRISSYNEQYF. In nucleotides, the CDR3 is TGCAGTGCCACACGGATCAGCTCCTACAATGAGCAGTACTTC.

A remark on this clonotype: The junction shows a germline mismatch at one end, possibly a read error. The chain links TRBV20-1 to TRBJ1-1; D call uncertain. Germline CDR1 DFQATT, CDR2 SNEGSKA (reference sequence). The CDR3 runs 11 residues. CDR3 protein: CRARSGSEAFF. DNA for the CDR3: TGCAGGGCTAGGTCAGGCTCTGAAGCTTTCTTT.

CDR3 in amino acids: CASSLLKGYNEQFF. CDR3 nucleotide sequence: TGTGCCAGCAGCTTACTAAAAGGATACAATGAGCAGTTCTTC. The V and J genes are TRBV7-2 and TRBJ2-1; D remains unclear. V lost 2 bases and J lost 4, with 9 bases in between. Germline CDR1 SGHTA, CDR2 FQGNSA. The CDR3 totals 14 residues.

This clonotype has a single count. The gene calls are TRBV7-3 and TRBJ2-3; 12 bases agree with TRBD2. Losses at the gene ends were 5 bases for V and 4 bases for J; bases not matched to a gene: 7. There are 16 residues in the CDR3. Germline loops: CDR1 SGHTA, CDR2 FQGTGA. CDR3: CASSPDRLAGADTQYF. As DNA, the CDR3 is TGTGCCAGCAGCCCAGATCGACTAGCGGGAGCAGATACGCAGTATTTT.

This clonotype was counted many times. The chain couples TRBV10-3 to TRBJ2-5; maybe TRBD1 (5 bases). Germline V gene sequence: CDR1 ENHRY, CDR2 SYGVKD. The CDR3 runs 15 residues. Trimming took off 0 bases at V and 4 bases at J, with 12 bases between the two ends. The CDR3 nucleotides read TGTGCCATCAGTGAGTCGGGGCCGGGTCCAGAGACCCAGTACTTC. It specifies CAISESGPGPETQYF.

The sample holds many counts of this clonotype. The chain is built from TRBV3-1 and TRBJ2-5; D may be TRBD1 (5 bases). Trimming stripped 0 bases from V and 3 bases from J, with 14 bases between. This CDR3 spans 16 amino acids. The germline V gene encodes CDR1 LGHDT and CDR2 YNNKEL (reference sequence). CDR3 sequence: CASSQDLRGAEETQYF. The CDR3 DNA sequence: TGTGCCAGCAGCCAAGATCTCCGTGGGGCTGAAGAGACCCAGTACTTC.

V is TRBV7-2 and J is TRBJ2-7; 10 positions agree with TRBD2. With the DNA end fitting TRBJ2-5 better, the J assignment may be wrong. The CDR3 consists of 14 residues. Germline V gene sequence: CDR1 SGHTA, CDR2 FQGNSA. The CDR3: CASSRSGGSVTQYF. The CDR3 bases are TGTGCCAGCAGCCGTAGCGGGGGGTCAGTGACCCAGTACTTC.

As for this clonotype: A much larger clone is a single base away; this may be a read error. The V and J genes are TRBV6-5 and TRBJ2-5; D is perhaps TRBD1 or TRBD2 (5 bases each). The J call is in doubt because the DNA end fits TRBJ2-7 better. This CDR3 has 14 residues. Germline values: CDR1 MNHEY, CDR2 SVGAGI. CDR3 coding DNA: TGTACCAGCAGTTTGGGACCCCCCTCCACCGAGCAGTACTTC. The encoded protein is CTSSLGPPSTEQYF.